These 32 T cell receptor beta chains share one sample of origin, sequenced in a study of CD8 T cell repertoires and HIV-1 epitope variants. Method: immunoSEQ multiplex PCR; TCRdb's copy keeps in-frame clones and lacks some. The sample shows over 5,500 clones, 64% of them seen only once. No cognate antigen is known for these TCRs. The source material was cultured CD8+ T cells derived from PBMCs. These receptors came from a male donor with HIV.

This clone is medium-sized by share. The J gene is TRBJ2-1, the V gene TRBV19; 14 nucleotides match TRBD2. The germline V gene has CDR1 LNHDA and CDR2 SQIVND (reference sequence). With V trimmed by 2 bases and J by 8 bases, 14 bases remained unmatched. The CDR3 consists of 19 residues. CDR3 nucleotide sequence: TGTGCCAGTAGTATACAGCCGGGACTAGCGGGAGATTTCTTAGATGAGCAGTTCTTC. This encodes CASSIQPGLAGDFLDEQFF. Filled out from reference TRBV19 and TRBJ2-1, the complete variable domain reads DGGITQSPKYLFRKEGQNVTLSCEQNLNHDAMYWYRQDPGQGLRLIYYSQIVNDFQKGDIAEGYSVSREKKESFPLTVTSAQKNPTAFYLCASSIQPGLAGDFLDEQFFGPGTRLTVL.

This sequence joins TRBV28 and TRBJ2-7, with no clear D. Germline V CDR1 and CDR2: MDHEN, SYDVKM. Trimming removed 4 bases at V and 3 bases at J, with 4 bases between. The CDR3 length is 11 residues. The CDR3 region is CASSSNYEQYF. For the CDR3, the DNA is TGTGCCAGCAGTTCCAACTACGAGCAGTACTTC.

There are a few counts of this clone. The rearrangement links TRBV7-9 to TRBJ1-2; D might be TRBD1 (6 bases). V dropped 3 bases and J dropped 4 bases, with 12 bases sitting between them. Looked up from germline, CDR1 is SEHNR and CDR2 is FQNEAQ (reference sequence). CDR3 length equals 14 residues. The CDR3 is CASSFGDTSYGYTF. As DNA, the CDR3 is TGTGCCAGCAGCTTCGGGGACACCTCCTATGGCTACACCTTC.

In DNA, the CDR3 is TGTGCCAGCAGTTTATGGGCAGGCCGTAAGGACAATGAGCAGTTCTTC. This codes for CASSLWAGRKDNEQFF. The chain couples TRBV27 to TRBJ2-1; D not resolved. Germline CDR1 and CDR2: MNHEY and SMNVEV (reference sequence). The CDR3 totals 16 residues. V was cut by 1 base and J by 5 bases, with 15 bases left in between.

The CDR3 loop is CASGVGRGEAFF. DNA for the CDR3: TGTGCCAGCGGGGTCGGTAGGGGTGAAGCTTTCTTT. This rearrangement joins TRBV13 to TRBJ1-1; perhaps TRBD1 as D (5 bases). Looked up from germline, CDR1 is PRHDT and CDR2 is FYEKMQ (reference sequence). V lost 8 bases and J 7 bases, leaving 14 bases between the germline ends. The length of the CDR3 is 12 residues.

This clone was detected a few times. The rearrangement uses TRBV2 and TRBJ1-1; D is perhaps TRBD1 (6 bases). Germline-derived CDR1 and CDR2 are SNHLY and FYNNEI. The CDR3 totals 15 residues. The ends were cut back, 6 bases at V and 0 bases at J, with 14 bases in the middle. The CDR3, as DNA: TGTGCCAGCAGCCCCGGGGAGGGGGTGAACACTGAAGCTTTCTTT. It specifies CASSPGEGVNTEAFF.

The chain couples TRBV6-1 to TRBJ2-2; the D call may be TRBD1 or TRBD2 (5 bases each). CDR3 length: 13 amino acids. In germline, CDR1 is MNHNS, CDR2 SASEGT. V was pared by 7 bases and J by 7 bases, with 13 bases between. The CDR3 nucleotides read TGTGCCAGCAAGCCCGGGACCAACGGGGAGCTGTTTTTT. Translation gives CASKPGTNGELFF.

The rearrangement links TRBV29-1 to TRBJ2-7; D perhaps matches TRBD1 (7 bases). V lost 7 bases and J 5 bases, leaving 21 bases between the germline ends. The CDR3 covers 14 residues. The germline V gene encodes CDR1 SQVTM and CDR2 ANQGSEA. The CDR3 spells CSASARGRIHEQYF. In nucleotides, the CDR3 is TGCAGCGCCTCTGCCAGGGGGAGGATACACGAGCAGTACTTC.

V and J are TRBV4-2 and TRBJ1-2, with TRBD1 matching over 7 bases. The CDR3 runs to 14 residues. Germline V gene sequence: CDR1 LGHNA, CDR2 YNFKEQ. V was pared by 1 base and J by 4 bases, with 3 bases of the junction left unmatched. Written as DNA, the CDR3 is TGTGCCAGCAGCCAAGTGAGGGACAGCTATGGCTACACCTTC. Translated: CASSQVRDSYGYTF.

This sequence joins TRBV5-6 and TRBJ2-2; D is uncertain. The CDR3 loop spans 14 amino acids. The V gene lost 2 bases and the J gene lost 3 bases, with 8 bases spanning the gap. Germline V gene lookup returns CDR1 SGHDT and CDR2 YYEEEE. CDR3 protein: CASSFGVHTGELFF. The DNA for the CDR3 is TGTGCCAGCAGCTTTGGGGTTCACACCGGGGAGCTGTTTTTT. Full variable domain (outside the CDR3, taken from reference TRBV5-6 and TRBJ2-2): DAGVTQSPTHLIKTRGQQVTLRCSPKSGHDTVSWYQQALGQGPQFIFQYYEEEERQRGNFPDRFSGHQFPNYSSELNVNALLLGDSALYLCASSFGVHTGELFFGEGSRLTVL.

The chain joins TRBV5-4 to TRBJ2-3; 8 bases line up with TRBD2. The CDR3 contains 15 residues. Germline-derived CDR1 and CDR2 are SGHNT and YYREEE (reference sequence). With 5 bases clipped from V and 4 bases from J, the junction kept 9 bases outside the gene matches. The CDR3 DNA reads TGTGCCAGCAGTTTGAAGCGGGAGATTGCAGATACGCAGTATTTT. It is translated as CASSLKREIADTQYF.

The chain combines TRBV7-2 with TRBJ2-7, with TRBD2 matching 8 bases. Germline CDR1 is SGHTA and CDR2 is FQGNSA. CDR3 length: 15 amino acids. V dropped 2 bases and J dropped 5; count of bases not matched to a gene: 8. The CDR3, as DNA: TGTGCCAGCAGCTTAATAAGCGGGAGTTCTCACGAGCAGTACTTC. It encodes CASSLISGSSHEQYF.

The V and J genes are TRBV28 and TRBJ2-7; D remains unclear. The CDR3 is made up of 20 amino acids. The germline V and J ends were trimmed by 3 bases and 2 bases, with 29 bases remaining between them. CDR1 is MDHEN, CDR2 SYDVKM, per germline. CDR3 amino acids: CASSFPPPSPNTPTTYEQYF. CDR3 DNA sequence: TGTGCCAGCAGTTTCCCCCCCCCTAGTCCCAATACACCTACCACCTACGAGCAGTACTTC.

This clone showed up just a few times. CDR3 amino acids: CASSLTTGEGNYGYTF. The CDR3 DNA is TGTGCCAGCAGCTTAACGACAGGGGAAGGTAACTATGGCTACACCTTC. This chain links TRBV7-9 with TRBJ1-2, with 8 positions matching TRBD1. Germline-derived CDR1 and CDR2 are SEHNR and FQNEAQ (reference sequence). V lost 2 bases to trimming and J lost 1 base; unmatched junction nucleotides: 6. The CDR3 totals 16 residues.

This chain connects TRBV7-2 to TRBJ2-7, with D hard to call. Germline lookup yields CDR1 SGHTA and CDR2 FQGNSA. Trimming removed 1 base at V and 2 bases at J, with 9 bases between. The CDR3 extends over 14 amino acids. The CDR3 sequence: CASSLDLRAYEQYF. The CDR3, as DNA: TGTGCCAGCAGCTTAGATCTAAGAGCCTACGAGCAGTACTTC.

V and J are TRBV28 and TRBJ1-5; D perhaps matches TRBD1 (6 bases). V was cut by 8 bases and J by 0 bases, with 11 bases left in between. Germline V lookup: CDR1 MDHEN, CDR2 SYDVKM. The CDR3 has 14 residues. CDR3 bases: TGTGCCAGCGAGGGACACGATAGCAATCAGCCCCAGCATTTT. It is translated as CASEGHDSNQPQHF.

This rearrangement joins TRBV28 to TRBJ1-5; the match to TRBD1 covers 7 bases. Germline V gene lookup returns CDR1 MDHEN and CDR2 SYDVKM. The V and J ends lost 6 bases and 3 bases, in that order; junction bases with no gene match: 11. The CDR3 has 16 residues. Written as DNA, the CDR3 is TGTGCCAGCAGGGAACAGGGGTTGGGAAACAATCAGCCCCAGCATTTT. Protein sequence: CASREQGLGNNQPQHF.

The chain combines TRBV19 with TRBJ1-1; TRBD1 might be the D (5 bases). V lost 1 base and J 3 bases, leaving 9 bases between the germline ends. CDR1 and CDR2 from the germline V gene are LNHDA and SQIVND (reference sequence). The CDR3 has 14 amino acids. CDR3 sequence reads: CASSIARDDTEAFF. The CDR3 region has the DNA TGTGCCAGTAGTATAGCCAGGGACGACACTGAAGCTTTCTTT.

This chain connects TRBV7-2 to TRBJ2-7; 7 bases are a match to TRBD1. This CDR3 comprises 15 residues. V gave up 4 bases and J gave up 2 bases; unmatched junction bases: 8. Germline V lookup: CDR1 SGHTA, CDR2 FQGNSA. CDR3 in amino acids: CASSSRTGLTYEQYF. CDR3 sequence (DNA): TGTGCCAGCAGCTCAAGGACAGGTCTTACCTACGAGCAGTACTTC.

The chain carries TRBV7-9 and TRBJ2-2; 8 bases fit TRBD2. From germline, CDR1 is SEHNR and CDR2 FQNEAQ (reference sequence). The ends lost 2 bases at V and 6 bases at J; junction bases unmatched: 5. The CDR3 extends over 15 amino acids. The CDR3 spells CASSLWASGSGELFF. Here the CDR3 DNA reads TGTGCCAGCAGCTTATGGGCTAGCGGGTCCGGGGAGCTGTTTTTT.

This sequence joins TRBV2 and TRBJ2-1; 11 bases match TRBD2. The CDR3 length is 15 residues. Per the germline V gene, CDR1 is SNHLY and CDR2 is FYNNEI. Trimming took 5 bases from V and 9 from J; bases not matched to a gene: 9. CDR3 DNA sequence: TGTGCCAGCAGTTACCCGAGGGGGACTAGCGGTGAGCAGTTCTTC. Translated, it gives CASSYPRGTSGEQFF. Full variable domain (outside the CDR3, taken from reference TRBV2 and TRBJ2-1): EPEVTQTPSHQVTQMGQEVILRCVPISNHLYFYWYRQILGQKVEFLVSFYNNEISEKSEIFDDQFSVERPDGSNFTLKIRSTKLEDSAMYFCASSYPRGTSGEQFFGPGTRLTVL.

The chain links TRBV7-6 to TRBJ2-3, with TRBD2 matching over 8 bases. This CDR3 contains 16 residues. Germline V CDR1 and CDR2: SGHVS, FNYEAQ. V lost 1 base, J lost 4 bases, and 7 bases stayed unmatched. The CDR3 nucleotides read TGTGCCAGCAGCTTAGACTCTGGGCGGGAGGCAGATACGCAGTATTTT. Translation gives CASSLDSGREADTQYF.

This clone was observed a few times. J is TRBJ2-1 and V is TRBV28; 10 nucleotides line up with TRBD2. The CDR3 runs to 14 residues. In germline, CDR1 is MDHEN, CDR2 SYDVKM. Trimming took 6 bases from V and 5 from J; bases not matched to a gene: 4. As DNA, the CDR3 is TGTGCCAGCAGGTGGACTAGCGGCCACAATGAGCAGTTCTTC. This sequence encodes CASRWTSGHNEQFF.

The chain combines TRBV6-6 with TRBJ2-7; 8 bases are shared with TRBD1. The CDR3 loop spans 15 amino acids. In germline, CDR1 is MNHNY, CDR2 SVGAGI (reference sequence). J lost 3 bases, V lost 0 bases, and 4 bases had no gene match. The CDR3 region has the DNA TGTGCCAGCAGTTACTCGCAGGGGGCGGGCTACGAGCAGTACTTC. It yields the protein CASSYSQGAGYEQYF.

The CDR3 DNA is TGTGCCAGCAGTTTAATGTCAGGGAGCACAGATACGCAGTATTTT. This encodes CASSLMSGSTDTQYF. The chain couples TRBV28 to TRBJ2-3; tentatively, D is TRBD1 (5 bases). CDR3 size: 15 residues. Trimming stripped 2 bases from V and 0 bases from J, with 9 bases between. The V gene's germline CDR1 is MDHEN and CDR2 SYDVKM.

J is TRBJ2-1 and V is TRBV18, with TRBD2 matching 12 bases. The V gene end was trimmed by 6 bases and the J gene end by 5 bases; junction bases not matched to a gene: 5. This CDR3 region has 15 residues. Per the germline V gene, CDR1 is KGHSH and CDR2 is LQKENI. DNA for the CDR3: TGTGCCAGCTCGCTAGCGGGGGGGCCGGACAATGAGCAGTTCTTC. Its protein product is CASSLAGGPDNEQFF.

The chain uses TRBV7-9 and TRBJ2-3, with D unclear. CDR1 is SEHNR, CDR2 FQNEAQ, per germline (reference sequence). The CDR3 has 12 amino acids. Trimming cost V 4 bases and J 3 bases, with 5 bases left between them. In nucleotides, the CDR3 is TGTGCCAGCAGCTCCGGGACAGATACGCAGTATTTT. Translated: CASSSGTDTQYF.

This clone showed up just a few times. The chain has TRBV6-4 and TRBJ2-3; weak D call: TRBD2 (5 bases). V was clipped by 4 bases and J by 3 bases, with 14 bases between them. The CDR3 runs to 15 residues. Germline CDR1 reads MRHNA; CDR2 reads SNTAGT. Written as DNA, the CDR3 is TGTGCCAGCAGTGGGGAGAGGGCCGGGACAGATACGCAGTATTTT. Its translation is CASSGERAGTDTQYF.

The chain has TRBV10-3 and TRBJ2-7, with D tentatively TRBD1 (5 bases). Per germline, CDR1 ENHRY and CDR2 SYGVKD. The V and J ends lost 0 bases and 3 bases respectively, with 9 bases between them. The CDR3 covers 14 residues. The CDR3 coding sequence is TGTGCCATCAGTGAGTCTAGGGGTATCTACGAGCAGTACTTC. It yields the protein CAISESRGIYEQYF.

This clone was seen more than once but under ten times. The rearrangement joins TRBV6-5 to TRBJ2-7, with D tentatively TRBD2 (5 bases). Germline-derived CDR1 and CDR2 are MNHEY and SVGAGI. CDR3 size: 13 residues. Trimming cost V 1 base and J 2 bases, with 6 bases left between them. This chain's CDR3 is CASSYFGAYEQYF. The DNA for the CDR3 is TGTGCCAGCAGTTACTTCGGGGCCTACGAGCAGTACTTC.

This clone was recorded a few times. The gene calls are TRBV7-9 and TRBJ2-3, with D perhaps TRBD2 (6 bases). Per the germline V gene, CDR1 is SEHNR and CDR2 is FQNEAQ (reference sequence). The CDR3 consists of 12 residues. V shed 1 base and J shed 7 bases, with 6 bases lying between them. The CDR3 DNA reads TGTGCCAGCAGCTTAGGGGACTATACGCAGTATTTT. This translates into CASSLGDYTQYF.

This clone appeared a single time. The V call is TRBV6-5, the J call TRBJ1-1, with TRBD1 as a possible D gene (5 bases). Germline CDR1 MNHEY, CDR2 SVGAGI. V shed 0 bases and J shed 1 base, with 9 bases lying between them. CDR3 length: 15 amino acids. The CDR3 loop reads CASSYSGGSNTEAFF. The CDR3 DNA is TGTGCCAGCAGTTACTCGGGGGGTTCGAACACTGAAGCTTTCTTT.